What follows describes a single TCR beta chain. The CDR3 consists of 18 residues. With 5 bases clipped from V and 1 base from J, the junction kept 9 bases outside the gene matches. Germline loops: CDR1 SEHNR, CDR2 FQNEAQ (reference sequence). This sample stems from a study of blood T cells in healthy people across ages. Study-level background: There was about one barcoded beta molecule captured by template switching per two T cells.

The authors ran a second PCR of roughly 6 to 12 cycles using a sample-barcoded 5' primer and a J-beta primer mix. TCRdb reprocessed the 5' RACE reads via MiXCR and lists one record per CDR3 protein. The repertoire has around 1,000,000 distinct CDR3 sequences, 25% of them found once; the top ten carry around 0.75%. These sequences were also reported in another study, on T cells of mothers and their children.

The chain recombines TRBV7-9 with TRBJ2-4; 12 nucleotides align to TRBD2. This receptor was obtained from a girl aged 2-10 years in good health. The sequenced sample was blood. CDR3 loop: CASSPRLAGDAAKNIQYF. The DNA for the CDR3 is TGTGCCAGCAGCCCGCGACTAGCGGGAGATGCGGCCAAAAACATTCAGTACTTC.